This T cell receptor beta chain originates from a study of shared clonotypes between healthy human individuals. It was across several immunoSEQ plates that each subset's genomic DNA was evenly split. In the original workflow: Junction-only immunoSEQ data arrived without quality scores, meaning filtering differed. Method: immunoSEQ multiplex PCR; TCRdb's copy keeps in-frame clones and lacks some. Clone size and the V and J calls come from that table; the DNA yielded D and trimming. The table shows roughly 450,000 clones, with 79% occurring only once. The donor population consisted of healthy HIV-negative adults with no recent acute infections or vaccinations. Input material: PBMCs. This receptor was taken from a woman between 35 and 50 years old in good health. Some clones in this sample may be carry-over from other donors' samples.

As DNA, the CDR3 is TGTGCCAGCAGTGGGACAGGGGGACAAGAGACCCAGTACTTC. This gives the protein CASSGTGGQETQYF. This rearrangement joins TRBV6-6 to TRBJ2-5, with TRBD1 matching over 11 bases. The CDR3 is 14 residues long. CDR1 is MNHNY and CDR2 is SVGAGI in the germline V gene (reference sequence). The junction had 1 base not matched to a gene; V was cut back by 5 bases and J by 2 bases.